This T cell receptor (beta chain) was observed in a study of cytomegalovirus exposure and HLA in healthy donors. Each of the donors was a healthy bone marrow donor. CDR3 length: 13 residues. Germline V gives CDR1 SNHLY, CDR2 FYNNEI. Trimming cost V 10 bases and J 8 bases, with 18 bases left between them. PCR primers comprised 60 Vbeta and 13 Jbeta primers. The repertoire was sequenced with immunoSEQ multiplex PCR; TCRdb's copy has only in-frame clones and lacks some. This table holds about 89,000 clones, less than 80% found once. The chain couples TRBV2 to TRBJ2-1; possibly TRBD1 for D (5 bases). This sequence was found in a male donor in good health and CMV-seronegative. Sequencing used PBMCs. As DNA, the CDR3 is TGTGCCAATGGGCAGGGCAGGACCGATGAGCAGTTCTTC. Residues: CANGQGRTDEQFF.